Listed here are 16 T cell receptor beta chains from one sample, sequenced in a study of OX40 agonist ivuxolimab in advanced cancers. Method: immunoSEQ multiplex PCR; TCRdb's copy keeps in-frame clones and lacks some. Of fewer than 85,000 clones in the sample, roughly 90% were seen once. This specimen was CD4+ or CD8+ T cells sorted from blood, taken in a trial of the OX40 agonist ivuxolimab. The receptors shown here come from an adult with an advanced solid tumor such as melanoma, head and neck, liver or kidney cancer.

The CDR3 sequence is CASSYLGQGYEQYF. The DNA of the CDR3 is TGTGCCAGCAGTTACTTGGGACAGGGATACGAGCAGTACTTC. The gene calls are TRBV6-5 and TRBJ2-7; 9 bases are a match to TRBD1. V lost 1 base, J lost 4 bases, and 2 bases stayed unmatched. Looked up from germline, CDR1 is MNHEY and CDR2 is SVGAGI. This CDR3 comprises 14 residues.

The CDR3 protein is CASSPTPTSGRTGELFF. CDR3 bases: TGCGCCAGCAGCCCCACCCCCACTAGCGGGAGAACCGGGGAGCTGTTTTTT. V is TRBV4-1 and J is TRBJ2-2; 11 positions agree with TRBD2. Germline V gives CDR1 MGHRA, CDR2 YSYEKL. Losses at the gene ends were 4 bases for V and 5 bases for J; bases not matched to a gene: 9. This CDR3 is 17 amino acids long.

Relative to its sample, this clone is medium-sized (0.01 to 0.1%). The rearrangement links TRBV5-1 to TRBJ2-5; D uncertain. The germline CDR1 and CDR2 sequences are SGHRS and YFSETQ. With 4 bases removed from V and 1 base from J, the gap between germline ends came to 5 bases. The CDR3 spans 12 residues. This CDR3 reads CASSESQETQYF. In DNA, the CDR3 is TGCGCCAGCAGCGAGAGCCAAGAGACCCAGTACTTC.

The chain links TRBV5-4 to TRBJ1-4, with TRBD1 matching over 7 bases. CDR3 length: 15 amino acids. Germline lookup yields CDR1 SGHNT and CDR2 YYREEE (reference sequence). The ends lost 5 bases at V and 8 bases at J; junction bases unmatched: 12. The CDR3 sequence is CASSDGGGLGEKLFF. CDR3 nucleotides: TGTGCCAGCAGTGACGGAGGGGGCCTAGGGGAAAAACTGTTTTTT. Based on the CDR3 plus reference TRBV5-4 and TRBJ1-4, the full variable domain is ETGVTQSPTHLIKTRGQQVTLRCSSQSGHNTVSWYQQALGQGPQFIFQYYREEENGRGNFPPRFSGLQFPNYSSELNVNALELDDSALYLCASSDGGGLGEKLFFGSGTQLSVL.

The chain combines TRBV5-1 with TRBJ2-1; 9 positions match TRBD2. The J segment lost 5 bases and the V segment lost 4 bases, leaving 7 bases of the junction unmatched. This CDR3 contains 15 residues. Germline CDR1 SGHRS, CDR2 YFSETQ. The CDR3 here is CASSRSGGSDNEQFF. DNA of the CDR3: TGCGCCAGCAGCCGCAGCGGGGGGTCTGACAATGAGCAGTTCTTC.

This clone is a singleton in its sample. This chain joins TRBV9 and TRBJ1-1; D may be TRBD1 (6 bases). The germline CDR1 and CDR2 sequences are SGDLS and YYNGEE. The length of the CDR3 is 16 residues. The germline V and J ends were trimmed by 3 bases and 0 bases, with 15 bases remaining between them. In DNA, the CDR3 is TGTGCCAGCAGCGGAGAGAACAGGGCACTGAACACTGAAGCTTTCTTT. It yields the protein CASSGENRALNTEAFF.

This clone was detected only a few times. The chain has TRBV6-5 and TRBJ2-7, with 7 bases identical to TRBD1. This CDR3 region has 11 residues. With V trimmed by 9 bases and J by 6 bases, 5 bases remained unmatched. Germline lookup yields CDR1 MNHEY and CDR2 SVGAGI. CDR3 amino acids: CASQQGSEQYF. The CDR3 DNA reads as TGTGCCAGTCAACAGGGGAGCGAGCAGTACTTC.

The V gene is TRBV6-5, the J gene TRBJ1-2; the D gene is possibly TRBD1 (5 bases). With 0 bases removed from V and 8 bases from J, the gap between germline ends came to 10 bases. This CDR3 is built from 13 residues. Germline lookup yields CDR1 MNHEY and CDR2 SVGAGI. The CDR3 reads CASSYSGDQGYTF. CDR3 DNA sequence: TGTGCCAGCAGTTACTCGGGGGACCAAGGCTACACCTTC.

This chain uses TRBV2 with TRBJ2-6; D not resolved. Germline CDR1 reads SNHLY; CDR2 reads FYNNEI. V was pared by 6 bases and J by 0 bases, with 15 bases between. The CDR3 sequence is 17 residues long. CDR3 nucleotides: TGTGCCAGCAGCCCAGCCCGGGCGGTCTCTGGGGCCAACGTCCTGACTTTC. Protein sequence: CASSPARAVSGANVLTF.

V and J are TRBV6-6 and TRBJ1-2; possibly TRBD1 for D (5 bases). The V and J ends lost 6 bases and 11 bases respectively, with 13 bases between them. The germline V gene has CDR1 MNHNY and CDR2 SVGAGI (reference sequence). The CDR3 runs to 11 residues. CDR3 amino acids: CASRQGGGYTF. In nucleotides, the CDR3 is TGTGCCAGCAGGCAGGGAGGCGGGTACACCTTC.

This chain joins TRBV7-2 and TRBJ1-1, with no clear D. The CDR3 is 12 amino acids. From germline, CDR1 is SGHTA and CDR2 FQGNSA. Between the trimmed V and J ends, which lost 5 bases and 10 bases, there was a span of 14 bases. CDR3 coding DNA: TGTGCCAGCAGCCGAGGACCCACGACAGCTTTCTTT. The encoded protein is CASSRGPTTAFF.

The J gene is TRBJ2-5, the V gene TRBV19, with 10 positions matching TRBD1. Germline CDR1 LNHDA, CDR2 SQIVND (reference sequence). There are 15 residues in the CDR3. V shed 7 bases and J 5 bases; nucleotides not matched to a gene: 10. CDR3 sequence (DNA): TGTGCCAGTAACCCGGGACAGGGGAAAGGGGAGACCCAGTACTTC. It translates to CASNPGQGKGETQYF.

The V and J genes are TRBV19 and TRBJ2-7; 13 bases are shared with TRBD2. CDR1 LNHDA and CDR2 SQIVND come from the germline V gene (reference sequence). V gave up 3 bases and J gave up 5 bases; unmatched junction bases: 1. The CDR3 runs to 14 residues. CDR3 in amino acids: CASSITSGRDEQYF. The CDR3 bases are TGTGCCAGTAGTATTACTAGCGGGAGGGACGAGCAGTACTTC. Combining the CDR3 with reference TRBV19 and TRBJ2-7 gives the whole variable domain DGGITQSPKYLFRKEGQNVTLSCEQNLNHDAMYWYRQDPGQGLRLIYYSQIVNDFQKGDIAEGYSVSREKKESFPLTVTSAQKNPTAFYLCASSITSGRDEQYFGPGTRLTVT.

The CDR3 nucleotides read TGCGCCAGCAGCCCTTCAGACAGGGCATACAATGAGCAGTTCTTC. Amino acid sequence: CASSPSDRAYNEQFF. The genes are TRBV5-1 and TRBJ2-1; 7 nucleotides match TRBD1. Germline CDR1 reads SGHRS; CDR2 reads YFSETQ. Unmatched junction bases numbered 8, after V lost 4 bases and J lost 4 bases. This CDR3 contains 15 residues.

This clone was seen a single time. V gene TRBV19 combines with J gene TRBJ1-1; D unresolved. V lost 6 bases and J 7 bases, leaving 9 bases between the germline ends. The CDR3 is 11 residues long. CDR1 LNHDA and CDR2 SQIVND come from the germline V gene (reference sequence). CDR3 protein: CASRGGREAFF. The CDR3 region has the DNA TGTGCCAGTAGGGGCGGACGTGAAGCTTTCTTT.

The chain is built from TRBV5-1 and TRBJ2-7, with TRBD1 matching over 9 bases. V shed 4 bases, J shed 5 bases, and the junction held 16 bases outside the gene matches. CDR3 length equals 17 residues. Looked up from germline, CDR1 is SGHRS and CDR2 is YFSETQ. Written as DNA, the CDR3 is TGCGCCAGCAGCCCCCGGCCGGGACAGGGCTCCGTCAACGAGCAGTACTTC. Protein product: CASSPRPGQGSVNEQYF.